Following are 25 T cell receptor beta chains from one sample sequenced in a study of blood T cells in healthy people across ages (dated by TCRdb to between 2014 and 2017). Library prep was done by 5' RACE. A second PCR of 7 to 11 cycles was performed with a sample-barcoded 5' primer and a J-beta primer mix. TCRdb trimmed public reads at Q25 via fastp, called clones via MiXCR and kept in-frame beta chains. Records with the same CDR3 protein are collapsed into one entry carrying the most frequent genes and DNA. Present in this sample are 1.5 million to 2 million distinct CDR3 sequences, 39% of which were seen just once. The ten largest clonotypes hold under 25% of the sample. Material: blood. All receptors come from a human donor in good health.

The rearrangement uses TRBV20-1 and TRBJ2-1; D not certain. The germline CDR1 and CDR2 sequences are DFQATT and SNEGSKA (reference sequence). V dropped 3 bases and J dropped 6 bases, with 9 bases sitting between them. The CDR3 spans 12 residues. The CDR3 nucleotides read TGCAGTGCTAGTCGTGAAATCAATGAGCAGTTCTTC. This gives the protein CSASREINEQFF.

This clonotype was seen a handful of times. V usage is TRBV5-6 and J usage is TRBJ2-5; D is unclear. This CDR3 is 16 amino acids long. V was clipped by 2 bases and J by 2 bases, with 16 bases between them. Germline V CDR1 and CDR2: SGHDT, YYEEEE. CDR3 sequence: CASSFLLGSDQETQYF. As DNA, the CDR3 is TGTGCCAGCAGCTTTCTCCTAGGCAGTGATCAAGAGACCCAGTACTTC.

There are many counts of this clonotype. The chain combines TRBV6-5 with TRBJ2-7; 7 bases agree with TRBD1. Germline trimming cut 6 bases from V and 0 bases from J; bases unmatched to any gene: 14. The CDR3 has 17 amino acids. CDR1 MNHEY and CDR2 SVGAGI come from the germline V gene. CDR3 DNA sequence: TGTGCCAGCAGCTACGCCTACCCAGGGGGTCCCTCCTACGAGCAGTACTTC. It codes for CASSYAYPGGPSYEQYF.

This clonotype was seen a few times. This sequence joins TRBV29-1 and TRBJ1-1; the D is unclear. V was shortened by 1 base and J by 6 bases, with 15 bases between the two germline ends. The germline V gene encodes CDR1 SQVTM and CDR2 ANQGSEA. This CDR3 contains 14 residues. The DNA for the CDR3 is TGCAGCGTTGAAGTCGGGCGGATAATCGCTGAAGCTTTCTTT. As protein: CSVEVGRIIAEAFF.

The chain couples TRBV7-9 to TRBJ1-1; possibly TRBD1 for D (6 bases). Germline CDR1 SEHNR, CDR2 FQNEAQ (reference sequence). The CDR3 consists of 13 residues. Trimming cost V 3 bases and J 4 bases, with 9 bases left between them. This CDR3 reads CASSFDRLTEAFF. The CDR3 coding sequence is TGTGCCAGCAGCTTTGACAGGCTCACTGAAGCTTTCTTT.

Details on this clonotype: Sequence at one end of the junction differs from germline and may be a read error. V is TRBV5-1 and J is TRBJ2-1; TRBD2 agrees at 8 bases. Germline CDR1 SGHRS, CDR2 YFSETQ. The CDR3 length is 15 residues. The CDR3 nucleotides read TGTGCCAGCAGCTTAGATGCGGGGGGTTACAATGAGCAGTTCTTC. Translating it yields CASSLDAGGYNEQFF.

The rearrangement uses TRBV12-3 or TRBV12-4 and TRBJ1-5; TRBD1 might be the D (5 bases). This CDR3 region has 12 residues. The ends were cut back, 6 bases at V and 7 bases at J, with 10 bases in the middle. Written as DNA, the CDR3 is TGTGCCAGCAGAAGGCAGGGACAGCCCCAGCATTTT. Protein sequence: CASRRQGQPQHF.

This clonotype was seen once. One end of the junction is discordant with germline, which a read error may explain. The V and J genes are TRBV30 and TRBJ2-5, with D maybe TRBD2 (5 bases). Per germline, CDR1 GTSNPN and CDR2 SVGIG (reference sequence). CDR3 length equals 12 residues. The CDR3 nucleotides read TGTACCTGGAGTCCTAGCTTGGAGACCCAGTACTTC. Its protein product is CTWSPSLETQYF.

V and J are TRBV6-5 and TRBJ1-1; D is undetermined. Germline values: CDR1 MNHEY, CDR2 SVGAGI. V was pared by 2 bases and J by 11 bases, with 21 bases between. This CDR3 contains 15 residues. The CDR3 loop reads CASSYPGSPKKEAFF. In nucleotides, the CDR3 is TGTGCCAGCAGTTACCCGGGCTCGCCAAAAAAAGAGGCTTTCTTT.

CDR3: CASSRYGRAGNYEQFF. The CDR3 coding sequence is TGTGCCAGCAGTCGTTACGGGAGGGCCGGTAACTATGAGCAGTTCTTC. This chain connects TRBV7-9 to TRBJ2-1, with 8 bases matching TRBD2. The CDR3 extends over 16 amino acids. Germline CDR1 and CDR2: SEHNR and FQNEAQ (reference sequence). After removal of 6 bases from V and 8 bases from J, the junction contained 15 bases not matched to a gene.

The chain is built from TRBV4-2 and TRBJ2-3, with 9 bases that match TRBD2. Trimming removed 8 bases from V and 7 bases from J; junction bases left unmatched: 13. Germline CDR1 reads LGHNA; CDR2 reads YNFKEQ. This CDR3 has 15 amino acids. CDR3 DNA: TGTGCCAGCTCCCCCCTCCGCGGGGGGGAAAATACGCAGTATTTT. Protein sequence: CASSPLRGGENTQYF.

The chain couples TRBV3-1 to TRBJ2-3; D may be TRBD1 or TRBD2 (5 bases each). V was shortened by 0 bases and J by 0 bases, with 13 bases between the two germline ends. Per the germline V gene, CDR1 is LGHDT and CDR2 is YNNKEL (reference sequence). The CDR3 totals 17 residues. The CDR3 sequence is CASSQDFPGPSTDTQYF. The CDR3, as DNA: TGTGCCAGCAGCCAAGACTTCCCGGGGCCAAGCACAGATACGCAGTATTTT.

The chain is built from TRBV6-5 and TRBJ1-5, with a tentative D call TRBD1 (6 bases). V was shortened by 5 bases and J by 4 bases, with 15 bases between the two germline ends. Germline V CDR1 and CDR2: MNHEY, SVGAGI. The CDR3 consists of 15 residues. The CDR3 coding sequence is TGTGCCAGCAGTCGAACAGGGTTTGGAAATCAGCCCCAGCATTTT. Protein product: CASSRTGFGNQPQHF.

In this sample, this clonotype turned up once. This rearrangement joins TRBV20-1 to TRBJ2-7; TRBD2 agrees at 8 bases. The J call may be in error: the DNA end matches TRBJ2-5 better. Germline assignment: CDR1 DFQATT and CDR2 SNEGSKA (reference sequence). The CDR3 contains 18 residues. The CDR3 nucleotides are TGCAGTGCTAGAGATACGGGGGGGCGAATGCCTCGGGGGGAGACCCAGTACTTC. Protein sequence: CSARDTGGRMPRGETQYF.

The V call is TRBV5-6, the J call TRBJ2-3; TRBD2 matches at 11 bases. Per germline, CDR1 SGHDT and CDR2 YYEEEE. This CDR3 contains 17 residues. The V segment lost 4 bases and the J segment 6 bases; nucleotides outside the gene matches: 13. Here the CDR3 reads CASSQVFSGGDEDTQYF. The CDR3 nucleotides are TGTGCCAGCAGCCAGGTCTTTAGCGGGGGGGACGAGGATACGCAGTATTTT. The entire variable domain, with the rest obtained from reference TRBV5-6 and TRBJ2-3, is as follows: DAGVTQSPTHLIKTRGQQVTLRCSPKSGHDTVSWYQQALGQGPQFIFQYYEEEERQRGNFPDRFSGHQFPNYSSELNVNALLLGDSALYLCASSQVFSGGDEDTQYFGPGTRLTVL.

This clonotype was seen a handful of times. This chain joins TRBV9 and TRBJ2-3, with a weak D call TRBD1 (5 bases). CDR3 size: 15 residues. CDR1 and CDR2 from the germline V gene are SGDLS and YYNGEE. The V gene lost 0 bases and the J gene lost 4 bases, with 12 bases spanning the gap. The CDR3 here is CASSVAQGMADTQYF. For the CDR3, the DNA is TGTGCCAGCAGCGTAGCTCAGGGTATGGCAGATACGCAGTATTTT.

V gene TRBV5-6 combines with J gene TRBJ1-2; D might be TRBD1 (5 bases). There are 15 residues in the CDR3. Germline V lookup: CDR1 SGHDT, CDR2 YYEEEE. Trimming pared 4 bases from V and 3 bases from J, leaving 16 bases between. CDR3 amino acids: CASSMPDRSYYGYTF. In DNA, the CDR3 is TGTGCCAGCAGCATGCCAGACAGAAGCTACTATGGCTACACCTTC.

This clonotype appeared a single time. V and J are TRBV7-9 and TRBJ2-7; D is unresolved. V was clipped by 3 bases and J by 2 bases, with 8 bases between them. Germline V lookup: CDR1 SEHNR, CDR2 FQNEAQ (reference sequence). CDR3 length: 13 residues. The chain's CDR3 is CASSFQKAYEQYF. The CDR3 nucleotides are TGTGCCAGCAGCTTTCAGAAGGCCTACGAGCAGTACTTC.

V is TRBV11-2 and J is TRBJ2-7, with a tentative D call TRBD2 (6 bases). This CDR3 contains 14 residues. The V end lost 6 bases, the J end lost 3 bases, and 15 bases lay between the germline ends. CDR1 SGHAT and CDR2 FQNNGV come from the germline V gene. The CDR3 here is CASRGSKGLYEQYF. The CDR3 nucleotides are TGTGCCAGCAGAGGGTCAAAGGGACTCTACGAGCAGTACTTC.

A word on this clonotype: Being one base from a much bigger clone, this may be a read error. The chain employs TRBV7-6 and TRBJ2-5, with 10 bases lining up with TRBD2. The DNA end favors TRBJ2-7, so the J call may be wrong. CDR1 and CDR2 from the germline V gene are SGHVS and FNYEAQ. The CDR3 loop spans 16 amino acids. The chain's CDR3 is CASSLSSGGLAHEQYF. The CDR3 DNA is TGTGCCAGCAGCCTATCTAGCGGGGGCCTTGCGCACGAGCAGTACTTC.

This clonotype was counted only a few times. V usage is TRBV2 and J usage is TRBJ2-5; 7 positions agree with TRBD2. The V gene's germline CDR1 is SNHLY and CDR2 FYNNEI. Trimming cost V 10 bases and J 4 bases; bases outside gene matches: 9. The CDR3 spans 13 residues. The CDR3 sequence: CATQGLAAETQYF. Here the CDR3 DNA reads TGTGCCACCCAAGGCCTAGCGGCAGAGACCCAGTACTTC.

Comments on this clonotype: The junction and the germline gene differ at one end; a read error may be behind it. The rearrangement uses TRBV5-1 and TRBJ2-1, with TRBD1 as a possible D gene (5 bases). The CDR3 is 12 amino acids. Germline V gene lookup returns CDR1 SGHRS and CDR2 YFSETQ. CDR3 protein: CASRLGQNEQVF. CDR3 in DNA: TGCGCCAGCAGGTTAGGACAAAATGAGCAGGTCTTC.

This clonotype has only a few counts. The chain has TRBV7-9 and TRBJ2-3; TRBD2 might be the D (6 bases). Trimming stripped 11 bases from V and 1 base from J, with 13 bases between. The CDR3 covers 13 residues. The germline CDR1 and CDR2 sequences are SEHNR and FQNEAQ (reference sequence). The CDR3 region is CASGGLRTDTQYF. As DNA, the CDR3 is TGTGCCTCCGGGGGACTTCGCACAGATACGCAGTATTTT.

This chain links TRBV13 with TRBJ2-7; TRBD1 matches at 8 bases. This CDR3 has 15 amino acids. Looked up from germline, CDR1 is PRHDT and CDR2 is FYEKMQ (reference sequence). J was trimmed by 7 bases and V by 4 bases; bases with no gene match: 12. The DNA for the CDR3 is TGTGCCAGCAGCTCAGGGACAGGAGTCTCTCGTGAGCAGTACTTC. Encoded protein: CASSSGTGVSREQYF.

In its sample, this clonotype was seen once. This chain connects TRBV9 to TRBJ2-2; 8 nucleotides agree with TRBD1. J gave up 6 bases and V 4 bases, and 17 bases lay outside the gene matches. This CDR3 is 18 amino acids long. Germline V gene data show CDR1 as SGDLS and CDR2 as YYNGEE. DNA of the CDR3: TGTGCCAGCAGCCGAACAGTGGGGCACGGACAGGGAGCCGGGGAGCTGTTTTTT. This gives the protein CASSRTVGHGQGAGELFF.